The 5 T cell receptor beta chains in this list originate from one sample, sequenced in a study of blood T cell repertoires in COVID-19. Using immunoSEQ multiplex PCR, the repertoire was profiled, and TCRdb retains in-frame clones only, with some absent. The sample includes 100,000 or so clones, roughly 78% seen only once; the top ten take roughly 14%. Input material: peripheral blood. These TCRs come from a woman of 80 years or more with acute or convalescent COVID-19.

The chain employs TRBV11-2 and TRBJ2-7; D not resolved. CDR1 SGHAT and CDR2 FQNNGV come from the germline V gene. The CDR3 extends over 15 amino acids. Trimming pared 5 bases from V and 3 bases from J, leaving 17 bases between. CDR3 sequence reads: CASSLHLGGYYEQYF. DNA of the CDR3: TGTGCCAGCAGCCTCCACCTCGGCGGATACTACGAGCAGTACTTC.

The CDR3 sequence: CASSSRGGENEQFF. CDR3 sequence (DNA): TGTGCCAGCAGCTCCCGCGGGGGGGAGAATGAGCAGTTCTTC. The rearrangement joins TRBV5-4 to TRBJ2-1; 9 positions match TRBD2. The CDR3 is 14 residues long. V trimming: 3 bases; J trimming: 7 bases; junction bases outside the gene matches: 5. Germline CDR1 reads SGHNT; CDR2 reads YYREEE (reference sequence).

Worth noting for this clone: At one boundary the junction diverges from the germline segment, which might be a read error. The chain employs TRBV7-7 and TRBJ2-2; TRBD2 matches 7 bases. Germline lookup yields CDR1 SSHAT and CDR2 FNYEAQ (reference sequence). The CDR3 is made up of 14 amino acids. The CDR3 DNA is TGTGCTAGCAGCCCCACCACTAGCGCCGGGGAGCTGTTTTTT. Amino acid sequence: CASSPTTSAGELFF.

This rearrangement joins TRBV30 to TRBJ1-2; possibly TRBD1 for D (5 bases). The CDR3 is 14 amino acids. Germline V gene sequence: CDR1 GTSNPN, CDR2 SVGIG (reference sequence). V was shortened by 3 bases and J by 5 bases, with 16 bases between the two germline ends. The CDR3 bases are TGTGCCTGGAGGGCCGAGACAGCACGTTATGGCTACACCTTC. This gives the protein CAWRAETARYGYTF.

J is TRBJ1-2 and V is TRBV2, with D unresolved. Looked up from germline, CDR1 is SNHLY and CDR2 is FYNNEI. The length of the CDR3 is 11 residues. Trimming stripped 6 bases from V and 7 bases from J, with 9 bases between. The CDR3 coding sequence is TGTGCCAGCAGGGTAGTTCTTGGCTACACCTTC. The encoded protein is CASRVVLGYTF.